This is a list of T cell receptor beta chains from one sample in a study of T cells expressing NK-cell markers. No DNA is given; TCRdb re-called the 5' RACE reads and lists each CDR3 protein once. The sample table includes about 2,200 distinct CDR3 sequences. The sample consisted of blood T cells: a sorted CD56 or NKG2C T cell subset, CD4+ or CD8+ T cells, or bulk PBMC T cells (not recorded which). All receptors derive from a woman under 30 in good health. CDR3s include the opening cysteine and the closing phenylalanine or tryptophan. Part of the rows lack a size; the others show once, few, many or a class for expanded clones.

-	TRBV20-1	TRBJ2-1	CSATSGGDYNEQFF
-	TRBV6-2/TRBV6-3	TRBJ2-3	CASSRAVTADTQYF
-	TRBV9	TRBJ2-1	CASSEPTSGSSYNEQFF
-	TRBV6-5	TRBJ1-5	CASRVTGEGNQPQHF
-	TRBV6-2/TRBV6-3	TRBJ2-1	CASSRTGDYNEQFF
-	TRBV13	TRBJ1-2	CASSSPTVDGYTF
-	TRBV4-2	TRBJ2-7	CASSRGDKDEQYF
-	TRBV18	TRBJ1-2	CASSRDAILTNYGYTF
-	TRBV6-1	TRBJ2-1	CASSEAGGSYNEQFF
-	TRBV6-1	TRBJ2-3	CASSETRGGTDTQYF
-	TRBV6-5	TRBJ2-1	CASSYSPGSSYNEQFF
-	TRBV6-4	TRBJ2-2	CASSQDNTGELFF
-	TRBV6-1	TRBJ2-2	CATKRGGDTGELFF
medium-sized	TRBV2	TRBJ2-1	CARRGQGLPHGRDNEQFF
-	TRBV21-1	TRBJ2-6	CASSKIAGVPSGANVLTF
-	TRBV6-2/TRBV6-3	TRBJ2-7	CASSYGREEVHEQYF
-	TRBV6-4	TRBJ2-1	CASSENSGSGREQFF
-	TRBV11-3	TRBJ2-3	CASSLTGVGTDTQYF
-	TRBV4-3	TRBJ2-6	CASSQAPSGRSGANVLTF
medium-sized	TRBV6-2/TRBV6-3	TRBJ2-1	CASSGPERAYNEQFF
-	TRBV7-8	TRBJ2-3	CASSLAWAGGRADTQYF
-	TRBV30	TRBJ2-2	CAWKRQGDTGELFF
-	TRBV4-3	TRBJ2-6	CASSQDPGQGANVLTF
-	TRBV7-9	TRBJ1-5	CASSPPDPDYQPQHF
-	TRBV5-6	TRBJ1-2	CASSFIPGQGNYGYTF
-	TRBV6-1	TRBJ2-7	CASSEGGGSYEQYF
-	TRBV6-4	TRBJ2-1	CASSDSSGSYNEQFF
-	TRBV19	TRBJ2-1	CASSIGGESDEQFF
-	TRBV29-1	TRBJ1-1	CSLYGWGTEAFF
-	TRBV29-1	TRBJ1-2	CSVIHRGANYGYTF
medium-sized	TRBV20-1	TRBJ1-1	CSARDGDRSHTEAFF
-	TRBV5-1	TRBJ2-3	CASSLGAGDFSTDTQYF
-	TRBV20-1	TRBJ2-7	CSARDLGGTSGRSSYEQYF